What follows are 8 T cell receptor beta chains derived from one specimen sequenced in a study of cytomegalovirus exposure and HLA in healthy donors. Both 60 Vbeta primers and 13 Jbeta primers went into the PCR. Clones were read by immunoSEQ multiplex PCR, and TCRdb kept only the in-frame ones, dropping some. In the table there are more than 150,000 clones, around 86% of which are singletons. Sample: PBMCs. These receptors were collected from a woman between 18 and 29 years old in good health and CMV-seronegative.

This chain's CDR3 is CASSFLTGDYEQYF. The CDR3 nucleotides are TGTGCCAGCAGCTTTCTGACAGGGGATTACGAGCAGTACTTC. V is TRBV11-3 and J is TRBJ2-7; TRBD1 matches at 8 bases. CDR3 length equals 14 residues. Trimming took 3 bases from V and 4 from J; bases not matched to a gene: 5. The germline V gene has CDR1 SGHNT and CDR2 YENEEA.

This chain joins TRBV7-3 and TRBJ2-2, with 10 positions matching TRBD1. Germline assignment: CDR1 SGHTA and CDR2 FQGTGA. This CDR3 region has 14 residues. With V trimmed by 5 bases and J by 5 bases, 2 bases remained unmatched. CDR3 amino acids: CASSRGQGTGELFF. In DNA form, the CDR3 reads TGTGCCAGCAGCAGGGGACAGGGGACCGGGGAGCTGTTTTTT.

The J gene is TRBJ1-4, the V gene TRBV2; the match to TRBD1 covers 8 bases. The germline V gene has CDR1 SNHLY and CDR2 FYNNEI. V dropped 4 bases and J dropped 10; count of bases not matched to a gene: 5. The CDR3 is 13 amino acids. The chain's CDR3 is CASSGTGKVKLFF. The CDR3 coding sequence is TGTGCCAGCAGTGGGACAGGGAAGGTAAAACTGTTTTTT.

This chain connects TRBV7-8 to TRBJ2-7; TRBD2 matches at 7 bases. The ends lost 1 base at V and 6 bases at J; junction bases unmatched: 12. CDR3 length: 16 amino acids. Germline assignment: CDR1 SGHVS and CDR2 FQNEAQ. The DNA of the CDR3 is TGTGCCAGCAGCTTAGTGGCGGGGGTGCTAAAAGGCGAGCAGTACTTC. Its protein product is CASSLVAGVLKGEQYF.

The J gene is TRBJ2-1, the V gene TRBV18; possibly TRBD2 for D (5 bases). This CDR3 region has 13 residues. Germline V gene data show CDR1 as KGHSH and CDR2 as LQKENI. The ends were cut back, 3 bases at V and 11 bases at J, with 14 bases in the middle. Here the CDR3 reads CASSPDLVGQQFF. The CDR3 DNA is TGTGCCAGCTCACCGGACTTAGTAGGCCAGCAGTTCTTC.

The chain uses TRBV21-1 and TRBJ1-1; the table's D call, TRBD1, has no DNA check behind it. TRBV21-1 is tagged as a pseudogene. The CDR3 consists of 16 residues. For the CDR3, the DNA is TGTGCCAGCAGGATGCTTGTAGGACATTTGAACACTGAAGCTTTCTTT. This sequence encodes CASRMLVGHLNTEAFF.

This clone showed up just a few times. The chain joins TRBV28 to TRBJ1-2; D might be TRBD1 (6 bases). Germline V gene data show CDR1 as MDHEN and CDR2 as SYDVKM. The germline V and J ends were trimmed by 5 bases and 3 bases, with 13 bases remaining between them. The CDR3 runs 14 residues. The CDR3 loop reads CASSALDSYYGYTF. CDR3 coding DNA: TGTGCCAGCAGTGCTTTGGACAGTTACTATGGCTACACCTTC.

The chain carries TRBV7-9 and TRBJ1-1; D is undetermined. The V gene lost 9 bases and the J gene lost 0 bases, with 14 bases spanning the gap. From germline, CDR1 is SEHNR and CDR2 FQNEAQ (reference sequence). The CDR3 runs to 14 residues. DNA for the CDR3: TGTGCCAGGGGAAAAGACGGGGTGAACACTGAAGCTTTCTTT. It encodes CARGKDGVNTEAFF.